These 5 T cell receptor beta chains were sequenced from one sample in a study of cytomegalovirus exposure and HLA in healthy donors. 13 Jbeta primers and 60 Vbeta primers were used for the PCR. The repertoire was sequenced with immunoSEQ multiplex PCR; TCRdb's copy has only in-frame clones and lacks some. The profile shows fewer than 75,000 clones, approximately 83% of them singletons. The sequencing input was PBMCs. The receptors shown here come from a man between 25 and 39 years old in good health and CMV-seronegative.

The rearrangement uses TRBV9 and TRBJ2-1, with a weak D call TRBD2 (6 bases). Germline loops: CDR1 SGDLS, CDR2 YYNGEE. The CDR3 has 15 amino acids. The V and J ends lost 4 bases and 3 bases respectively, with 14 bases between them. The CDR3 is CASSFQPGSYNEQFF. The CDR3 DNA reads TGTGCCAGCAGCTTCCAGCCCGGGAGCTACAATGAGCAGTTCTTC.

The V call is TRBV14, the J call TRBJ2-5; TRBD2 matches 9 bases. With 2 bases clipped from V and 4 bases from J, the junction kept 11 bases outside the gene matches. The CDR3 runs 17 residues. Germline CDR1 SGHDN, CDR2 FVKESK. CDR3 residues: CASSQHRVSGGSETQYF. CDR3 in DNA: TGTGCCAGCAGCCAACATCGGGTTAGCGGGGGTTCAGAGACCCAGTACTTC.

The chain employs TRBV28 and TRBJ2-2, with a possible D match to TRBD2 (6 bases). Germline V gene lookup returns CDR1 MDHEN and CDR2 SYDVKM. CDR3 size: 15 residues. Trimming left V 6 bases short and J 4 bases short, with 15 bases between. CDR3 sequence (DNA): TGTGCCAGCAGGGAGGGCTCCAAGTCCACCGGGGAGCTGTTTTTT. It encodes CASREGSKSTGELFF.

The V and J genes are TRBV5-1 and TRBJ2-7; 10 nucleotides line up with TRBD2. Per germline, CDR1 SGHRS and CDR2 YFSETQ. This CDR3 has 19 residues. The ends lost 1 base at V and 2 bases at J; junction bases unmatched: 15. This CDR3 is CASSLIASGRGVRPYEQYF. In DNA form, the CDR3 reads TGCGCCAGCAGCTTGATTGCTAGCGGGAGAGGTGTAAGGCCCTACGAGCAGTACTTC.

This chain joins TRBV4-3 and TRBJ1-2, with D tentatively TRBD1 (5 bases). The CDR3 loop spans 16 amino acids. CDR1 is LGHNA and CDR2 is YSLEER in the germline V gene. The V end was cut by 1 base, the J end by 6 bases, with 18 bases between. CDR3 amino acids: CASSQGVSLGRNGYTF. As DNA, the CDR3 is TGCGCCAGCAGCCAAGGGGTGTCATTGGGGCGAAATGGCTACACCTTC.